Detailed here is one TCR beta chain. Its antigen is currently unknown. This specimen belongs to a study of OX40 agonist ivuxolimab in advanced cancers. Study-wide context: At doses from 0.01 to 10 mg/kg, patients were given intravenous ivuxolimab every 2 weeks. Prior therapy, whether anti-PD-1, anti-PD-L1 or anti-CTLA-4, was allowed, and approximately 40% had some.

Study conclusions and caveats: Partial responders at 0.1-3.0 mg/kg had among the lowest clonal expansion. Certain nonresponding patients likewise had low normalized T-cell clonal expansion.

TCRdb's copy holds only in-frame clones and misses some; the assay was immunoSEQ multiplex PCR. The sample contains 84,000 or so clones, about 88% of which appear only once. The V and J ends lost 3 bases and 4 bases respectively, with 10 bases between them. The CDR3 sequence is 14 residues long. Per germline, CDR1 SGHVS and CDR2 FQNEAQ. This receptor was identified in an adult with an advanced solid tumor such as melanoma, head and neck, liver or kidney cancer. The chain recombines TRBV7-8 with TRBJ2-1, with D perhaps TRBD1 or TRBD2 (5 bases each). Sample: CD4+ or CD8+ T cells sorted from blood, taken in a trial of the OX40 agonist ivuxolimab. The CDR3 loop reads CASSFGGPYNEQFF. The CDR3 region has the DNA TGTGCCAGCAGCTTTGGGGGACCTTACAATGAGCAGTTCTTC.